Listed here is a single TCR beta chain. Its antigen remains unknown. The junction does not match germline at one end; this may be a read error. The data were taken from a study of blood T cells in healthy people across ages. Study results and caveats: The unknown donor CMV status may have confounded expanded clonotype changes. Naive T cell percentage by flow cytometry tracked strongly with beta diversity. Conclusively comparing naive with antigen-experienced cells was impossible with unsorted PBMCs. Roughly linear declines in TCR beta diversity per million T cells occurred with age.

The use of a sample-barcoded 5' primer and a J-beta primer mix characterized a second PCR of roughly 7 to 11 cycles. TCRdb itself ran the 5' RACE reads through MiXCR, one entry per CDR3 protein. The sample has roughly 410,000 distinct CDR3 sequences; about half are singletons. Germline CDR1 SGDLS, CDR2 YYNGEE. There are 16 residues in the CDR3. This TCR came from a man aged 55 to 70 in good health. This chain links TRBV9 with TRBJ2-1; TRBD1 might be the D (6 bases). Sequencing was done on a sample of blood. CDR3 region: CASSVGGQFLDNGQFF. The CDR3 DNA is TGTGCCAGCAGCGTAGGGGGGCAGTTCTTGGACAATGGGCAGTTCTTC.